The clone carrying this T cell receptor (beta chain) was observed a handful of times. Its target is unknown. The whole isolated RNA underwent reverse transcription, so sequencing captured expressed TCRB transcripts. Measured with immunoSEQ multiplex PCR; TCRdb has only the in-frame clones, and not every one. Of about 360,000 clones in the sample, around 12% were seen once. Based on CD45RO/CCR7/CD25/CD127/CD95/CD27, CD4+ regulatory, stem cell-like memory, naive and central memory cells were sorted. This record comes from a study of beta chain features in type 1 diabetes. At the level of the study: Healthy donors and patients showed comparable age, gender and cell yields. Over all samples combined, 107,917,701 sorted cells were examined. Whole-study findings and limits: The study found moderately but significantly shorter TCRB CDR3s in all four CD4+ subsets of Type 1 diabetes patients.

Deletions cut 2 bases from V and 11 bases from J, with 19 bases between. Germline lookup yields CDR1 ENHRY and CDR2 SYGVKD. CDR3 length: 14 amino acids. This clonotype was sampled from a man younger than 30 in good health. The specimen was naive CD4+ T cells from blood. The chain employs TRBV10-3 and TRBJ2-7, with D perhaps TRBD2 (5 bases). CDR3 region: CAISEEGFLESEYF. The CDR3 nucleotides are TGTGCCATCAGTGAGGAGGGTTTCTTGGAGTCGGAGTACTTC.